These 30 T cell receptor beta chains share one sample of origin, sequenced in a study of cytotoxic CD8 clonotypes in ibrutinib-treated CLL. Produced via immunoSEQ multiplex PCR; TCRdb's table is partial and in-frame only. Seen here are 150,000 to 200,000 clones, 70% to 90% observed once, and the top ten hold 3% to 3.5%. The input for sequencing was PBMCs, taken at disease progression, from a patient treated with ibrutinib. The receptors were gathered from a human donor with chronic lymphocytic leukemia.

The table lists this clone with a few counts. J is TRBJ1-5 and V is TRBV7-2; TRBD1 aligns across 7 bases. Per the germline V gene, CDR1 is SGHTA and CDR2 is FQGNSA. The CDR3 extends over 14 amino acids. Trimming took 4 bases from V and 3 from J; bases not matched to a gene: 3. The CDR3 coding sequence is TGTGCCAGCAGCTGGGGACAGCCCAATCAGCCCCAGCATTTT. As protein: CASSWGQPNQPQHF.

The chain has TRBV11-2 and TRBJ2-5; D is undetermined. CDR1 is SGHAT, CDR2 FQNNGV, per germline. V dropped 0 bases and J dropped 5 bases, with 7 bases sitting between them. The CDR3 runs 13 residues. In DNA, the CDR3 is TGTGCCAGCAGCTTAGAGATATTGGAGACCCAGTACTTC. It yields the protein CASSLEILETQYF.

The V call is TRBV30, the J call TRBJ2-3; maybe TRBD1 (5 bases). V lost 3 bases, J lost 4 bases, and 14 bases lay in between. Germline CDR1 reads GTSNPN; CDR2 reads SVGIG (reference sequence). There are 14 residues in the CDR3. In DNA form, the CDR3 reads TGTGCCTGGAGAGATCGCGTAGGGGCAGATACGCAGTATTTT. As protein: CAWRDRVGADTQYF.

The chain employs TRBV7-2 and TRBJ2-3; D might be TRBD2 (5 bases). The length of the CDR3 is 14 residues. The V gene lost 3 bases and the J gene lost 7 bases, with 14 bases spanning the gap. The germline CDR1 and CDR2 sequences are SGHTA and FQGNSA. CDR3 protein: CASSFSEGWNTQYF. The CDR3 DNA reads as TGTGCCAGCAGCTTTTCTGAGGGTTGGAATACGCAGTATTTT.

This chain links TRBV6-5 with TRBJ1-1; 7 bases match TRBD1. With V trimmed by 4 bases and J by 5 bases, 7 bases remained unmatched. The CDR3 contains 14 residues. CDR1 and CDR2 from the germline V gene are MNHEY and SVGAGI. CDR3 protein: CASSFRQGGTEAFF. CDR3 coding DNA: TGTGCCAGCAGTTTCCGACAGGGAGGGACTGAAGCTTTCTTT.

The J gene is TRBJ2-3, the V gene TRBV14, with D possibly matching TRBD1 (6 bases). The CDR3 runs 15 residues. CDR1 and CDR2 (germline): SGHDN, FVKESK. V lost 4 bases and J 1 base, leaving 12 bases between the germline ends. CDR3 amino acids: CASSPARGRTDTQYF. CDR3 in DNA: TGTGCCAGCAGCCCAGCCAGGGGACGCACAGATACGCAGTATTTT.

V and J are TRBV7-2 and TRBJ2-7; the D is unclear. The CDR3 loop spans 11 amino acids. CDR1 is SGHTA, CDR2 FQGNSA, per germline. V dropped 4 bases and J dropped 3 bases, with 4 bases sitting between them. CDR3 in DNA: TGTGCCAGCAGCTCCTACTACGAGCAGTACTTC. It yields the protein CASSSYYEQYF.

The chain recombines TRBV18 with TRBJ2-5; 8 nucleotides match TRBD2. Per germline, CDR1 KGHSH and CDR2 LQKENI. The ends lost 4 bases at V and 5 bases at J; junction bases unmatched: 6. This CDR3 is built from 14 residues. CDR3 DNA: TGTGCCAGCTCACGATCGGGGGGGGACGAGACCCAGTACTTC. Protein: CASSRSGGDETQYF.

V and J are TRBV9 and TRBJ2-7, with TRBD2 matching 13 bases. V was pared by 5 bases and J by 6 bases, with 17 bases of the junction left unmatched. The germline V gene has CDR1 SGDLS and CDR2 YYNGEE. CDR3 length: 18 residues. CDR3 residues: CASSRQGPGLAGSGEQYF. The CDR3 DNA reads TGTGCCAGCAGTAGACAGGGTCCGGGACTAGCGGGGTCTGGCGAGCAGTACTTC.

As to this clone: A read error may produce the germline difference seen at one junction end. In the same sample, other DNA sequences code for this CDR3. In nucleotides, the CDR3 is TGTGCTAGCAGCCTGGGACAGGGTTCCTACAATGAGCAGTTCTTC. This gives the protein CASSLGQGSYNEQFF. The chain uses TRBV7-7 and TRBJ2-1; 9 bases line up with TRBD1. Germline CDR1 reads SSHAT; CDR2 reads FNYEAQ (reference sequence). This CDR3 contains 15 residues.

This sequence joins TRBV27 and TRBJ1-5; 8 bases line up with TRBD1. The germline gives CDR1 MNHEY, CDR2 SMNVEV (reference sequence). The CDR3 has 14 amino acids. The ends lost 9 bases at V and 5 bases at J; junction bases unmatched: 9. This chain's CDR3 is CASKRQGAHQPQHF. Here the CDR3 DNA reads TGTGCCAGTAAGAGGCAGGGGGCGCATCAGCCCCAGCATTTT.

The chain combines TRBV5-5 with TRBJ2-3; D possibly corresponds to TRBD2 (6 bases). Germline V CDR1 and CDR2: SGHKS, YYEKEE (reference sequence). Between the trimmed V and J ends, which lost 3 bases and 2 bases, there was a span of 10 bases. The CDR3 contains 14 residues. The CDR3 reads CASSYRGTTDTQYF. The CDR3 DNA is TGTGCCAGCAGCTACCGGGGGACCACAGATACGCAGTATTTT.

V and J are TRBV4-2 and TRBJ2-7, with D perhaps being TRBD1 or TRBD2 (6 bases each). This CDR3 contains 16 residues. Germline V gene lookup returns CDR1 LGHNA and CDR2 YNFKEQ. V was shortened by 4 bases and J by 5 bases, with 21 bases between the two germline ends. This chain's CDR3 is CASSLTWRGESDEQYF. The CDR3 bases are TGTGCCAGCAGCCTTACCTGGAGGGGGGAGTCGGACGAGCAGTACTTC.

The rearrangement links TRBV7-9 to TRBJ2-1, with 9 positions matching TRBD2. Germline-derived CDR1 and CDR2 are SEHNR and FQNEAQ (reference sequence). Trimming cost V 5 bases and J 7 bases; bases outside gene matches: 9. The CDR3 is 15 amino acids. The CDR3 protein is CASSPGTSNANEQFF. The CDR3 nucleotides are TGTGCCAGCAGCCCCGGGACTAGCAACGCTAATGAGCAGTTCTTC.

In this sample, this clone turned up once. The chain employs TRBV18 and TRBJ2-7; TRBD2 might be the D (6 bases). The CDR3 runs 15 residues. Per the germline V gene, CDR1 is KGHSH and CDR2 is LQKENI. Trimming removed 3 bases at V and 4 bases at J, with 16 bases between. This CDR3 is CASSPPSVLAYEQYF. The CDR3 nucleotides are TGTGCCAGCTCACCTCCCTCGGTACTAGCTTACGAGCAGTACTTC.

The chain has TRBV5-1 and TRBJ1-2; no clear D. Trimming took 0 bases from V and 4 from J, leaving 7 bases between them. Germline V gene data show CDR1 as SGHRS and CDR2 as YFSETQ. CDR3 length equals 13 residues. The CDR3 DNA sequence: TGCGCCAGCAGCTTGGAGGCACCCTATGGCTACACCTTC. Protein: CASSLEAPYGYTF.

This sequence joins TRBV7-8 and TRBJ2-7; D remains unclear. The CDR3 is made up of 17 amino acids. V was shortened by 1 base and J by 0 bases, with 16 bases between the two germline ends. Germline V CDR1 and CDR2: SGHVS, FQNEAQ. This CDR3 is CASSLVRTETGSYEQYF. In DNA form, the CDR3 reads TGTGCCAGCAGCTTAGTCCGGACGGAGACTGGCTCCTACGAGCAGTACTTC.

The V and J genes are TRBV18 and TRBJ1-1; D not resolved. This CDR3 is 13 amino acids long. Germline V lookup: CDR1 KGHSH, CDR2 LQKENI. The V end lost 1 base, the J end lost 0 bases, and 3 bases lay between the germline ends. The CDR3 coding sequence is TGTGCCAGCTCACCACAACTGAACACTGAAGCTTTCTTT. Its translation is CASSPQLNTEAFF.

The chain carries TRBV2 and TRBJ2-7, with TRBD1 identical over 9 bases. Losses at the gene ends were 6 bases for V and 3 bases for J; bases not matched to a gene: 9. Germline V gene data show CDR1 as SNHLY and CDR2 as FYNNEI. The CDR3 is 15 amino acids. CDR3 loop: CASRGTGTGYYEQYF. The DNA of the CDR3 is TGTGCCAGCAGAGGCACCGGGACAGGGTACTACGAGCAGTACTTC.

The chain is built from TRBV6-6 and TRBJ1-1; D not certain. V was pared by 6 bases and J by 5 bases, with 7 bases between. This CDR3 spans 11 amino acids. Germline-derived CDR1 and CDR2 are MNHNY and SVGAGI (reference sequence). CDR3 sequence reads: CASSQVTEAFF. CDR3 nucleotides: TGTGCCAGCAGCCAGGTGACTGAAGCTTTCTTT.

The table lists this clone with a count of one. The chain couples TRBV5-4 to TRBJ2-7, with a possible D match to TRBD2 (5 bases). V was cut by 0 bases and J by 3 bases, with 10 bases left in between. This CDR3 has 14 residues. The germline gives CDR1 SGHNT, CDR2 YYREEE (reference sequence). In nucleotides, the CDR3 is TGTGCCAGCAGCTTGGGTATAGCGCTCTACGAGCAGTACTTC. It translates to CASSLGIALYEQYF.

The V gene is TRBV27, the J gene TRBJ1-1, with D tentatively TRBD1 (5 bases). The CDR3 has 15 residues. V was trimmed by 4 bases and J by 3 bases, leaving 15 bases between them. The germline V gene encodes CDR1 MNHEY and CDR2 SMNVEV (reference sequence). CDR3 amino acids: CASSSPGAKDTEAFF. CDR3 in DNA: TGTGCCAGCAGTTCTCCCGGGGCGAAGGACACTGAAGCTTTCTTT.

The CDR3 loop reads CASSLPLAGGEETQYF. CDR3 sequence (DNA): TGTGCCAGCAGCTTGCCACTAGCGGGAGGAGAGGAGACCCAGTACTTC. This sequence joins TRBV5-4 and TRBJ2-5, with 12 nucleotides matching TRBD2. Germline loops: CDR1 SGHNT, CDR2 YYREEE (reference sequence). The CDR3 covers 16 residues. Trimming removed 1 base from V and 5 bases from J; junction bases left unmatched: 6.

V usage is TRBV4-1 and J usage is TRBJ2-7; 10 positions match TRBD1. Germline V lookup: CDR1 MGHRA, CDR2 YSYEKL. CDR3 size: 18 residues. The ends lost 2 bases at V and 0 bases at J; junction bases unmatched: 10. The CDR3 here is CASSQPRDRGRASYEQYF. CDR3 bases: TGCGCCAGCAGCCAACCAAGGGACAGGGGACGGGCCTCCTACGAGCAGTACTTC.

The V gene is TRBV5-1, the J gene TRBJ2-3; 8 nucleotides align to TRBD1. The CDR3 sequence is 18 residues long. Losses at the gene ends were 0 bases for V and 4 bases for J; bases not matched to a gene: 13. Germline V gene lookup returns CDR1 SGHRS and CDR2 YFSETQ. The CDR3 loop is CASSLAPTTGVSPDTQYF. The CDR3 coding sequence is TGCGCCAGCAGCTTGGCCCCCACGACAGGGGTAAGCCCAGATACGCAGTATTTT.

The chain joins TRBV7-3 to TRBJ2-2; 15 nucleotides agree with TRBD2. The CDR3 runs 16 residues. Germline assignment: CDR1 SGHTA and CDR2 FQGTGA. The junction had 3 bases not matched to a gene; V was cut back by 4 bases and J by 6 bases. The CDR3 DNA is TGTGCCAGCAGCTCGGGACTAGCGGGAGGATCCGGGGAGCTGTTTTTT. Translated, it gives CASSSGLAGGSGELFF. Filled out from reference TRBV7-3 and TRBJ2-2, the complete variable domain reads GAGVSQTPSNKVTEKGKYVELRCDPISGHTALYWYRQSLGQGPEFLIYFQGTGAADDSGLPNDRFFAVRPEGSVSTLKIQRTERGDSAVYLCASSSGLAGGSGELFFGEGSRLTVL.

The chain links TRBV9 to TRBJ1-4, with 10 positions matching TRBD1. V dropped 3 bases and J dropped 8; count of bases not matched to a gene: 10. Germline V gene sequence: CDR1 SGDLS, CDR2 YYNGEE. CDR3 size: 16 residues. The CDR3 region has the DNA TGTGCCAGCAGCGCGGGGACAGGGGATCGTAGGGAAAAACTGTTTTTT. It translates to CASSAGTGDRREKLFF.

This chain connects TRBV27 to TRBJ2-1, with D possibly being TRBD2 (5 bases). This CDR3 spans 14 amino acids. Deletions cut 9 bases from V and 0 bases from J, with 12 bases between. Germline loops: CDR1 MNHEY, CDR2 SMNVEV (reference sequence). The CDR3 nucleotides are TGTGCCAGTTCCAGCGGTAGCTCCTACAATGAGCAGTTCTTC. Translating gives CASSSGSSYNEQFF.

This chain uses TRBV4-3 with TRBJ2-7; 10 bases agree with TRBD2. Germline trimming cut 1 base from V and 3 bases from J; bases unmatched to any gene: 6. Germline V gene data show CDR1 as LGHNA and CDR2 as YSLEER. CDR3 length: 16 amino acids. The CDR3, as DNA: TGCGCCAGCAGCCAAGGACTAGCGGGCCTAGACTACGAGCAGTACTTC. It is translated as CASSQGLAGLDYEQYF.

The chain is built from TRBV6-5 and TRBJ1-1, with D perhaps matching TRBD1 (5 bases). The V end was cut by 5 bases, the J end by 0 bases, with 10 bases between. The CDR3 runs to 14 residues. Germline assignment: CDR1 MNHEY and CDR2 SVGAGI. The CDR3 reads CASSRQIMNTEAFF. CDR3 nucleotide sequence: TGTGCCAGCAGTCGACAGATCATGAACACTGAAGCTTTCTTT.